Listed below are T cell receptor beta chains from one sample, sequenced in a study of blood T cell repertoires in COVID-19. TCRdb's copy holds only in-frame clones and misses some; the assay was immunoSEQ multiplex PCR. The sample has 130,000 to 150,000 clones; roughly 90% are singletons. The sequencing sample was made of peripheral blood. Receptors were obtained from a human donor in a cohort sampled during active COVID-19. The CDR3 runs from the conserved cysteine through the conserved F or W. Each record gives: CDR3 length, V gene, J gene, D gene, clone size, CDR3 DNA, CDR3 protein. The D gene is left open where the match is weak. Size values are once, few and many counts, or a class for expanded clones, and some rows have none.

>15|TRBV5-1|TRBJ2-5|.|once
TGCGCCAGCAGCTCGGAGACCGCAGGGCGGGAGACCCAGTACTTC
CASSSETAGRETQYF
>18|TRBV6-2/TRBV6-3|TRBJ2-1|TRBD2|.
TGTGCCAGCAGTTCCATTACTAGCGGTAGGGACCCCTACAATGAGCAGTTCTTC
CASSSITSGRDPYNEQFF
>14|TRBV7-9|TRBJ2-2|TRBD1|few
TGTGCCAGCAGCCGACAGGGGGCGCACGGGGAGCTGTTTTTT
CASSRQGAHGELFF
>13|TRBV28|TRBJ1-6|.|.
TGTGCCAGCCACCAGTTGCCGAATTCACCCCTCCACTTT
CASHQLPNSPLHF
>14|TRBV19|TRBJ1-5|.|.
TGTGCCAGTATGGGGCAGGGAGGACATCAGCCCCAGCATTTT
CASMGQGGHQPQHF
>14|TRBV19|TRBJ1-1|.|few
TGTGCCAGTAGTATGGGCTCGGGGTTTTCTGAAGCTTTCTTT
CASSMGSGFSEAFF
>12|TRBV2|TRBJ2-1|.|.
TGTGCCCGGGCGACAGAAGCAAATGAGCAGTTCTTC
CARATEANEQFF
>13|TRBV7-9|TRBJ1-1|TRBD1|.
TGTGCCAGCATCGTACAGGGGCGCACTGAAGCTTTCTTT
CASIVQGRTEAFF
>14|TRBV6-5|TRBJ1-6|.|.
TGTGCCAGCAACACCGGACAGCATAATTCACCCCTCCACTTT
CASNTGQHNSPLHF
>13|TRBV18|TRBJ1-1|TRBD1|.
TGTGCCAGCTCAGTCGACAGGGCCGTTGAAGCTTTCTTT
CASSVDRAVEAFF
>14|TRBV9|TRBJ2-1|TRBD2|.
TGTGCCAGCAGCGTAGTCCCGACTAGCGATGAGCAGTTCTTC
CASSVVPTSDEQFF
>16|TRBV6-4|TRBJ2-1|TRBD2|.
TGTGCCAGCAGTGAGGATGGGACTAGCGGACACAATGAGCAGTTCTTC
CASSEDGTSGHNEQFF
>15|TRBV7-3|TRBJ2-1|TRBD1|.
TGTGCCAGCAGCTTACGACAGGGCTTCTACAATGAGCAGTTCTTC
CASSLRQGFYNEQFF
>12|TRBV5-1|TRBJ1-1|.|.
TGCGCCAGCAGCGAGGGCCTCACTGAAGCTTTCTTT
CASSEGLTEAFF
>18|TRBV14|TRBJ2-5|TRBD2|.
TGTGCCAGCAGCCAAGATCTCGTTAGCGGGGCAATACAAGAGACCCAGTACTTC
CASSQDLVSGAIQETQYF
>16|TRBV10-3|TRBJ2-6|.|once
TGTGCCATTCCTCGGAAACCTAGCTCTGGGGCCAACGTCCTGACTTTC
CAIPRKPSSGANVLTF